The rows below give T cell receptor beta chains drawn from one sample of a study of cytomegalovirus exposure and HLA in healthy donors. This table comes from immunoSEQ multiplex PCR, and its TCRdb copy is limited to in-frame clones, with some not included. The sample includes some 63,000 clones, roughly 90% seen only once; the top ten take 0.95% to 1.5%. What was sequenced was PBMCs. The receptor set was obtained from a woman aged 18-29 years in good health and CMV-seronegative. Both conserved end residues are part of each CDR3. A D gene is named only where the DNA matches it firmly. Rows give clone size only sometimes, using once, few, many, or a class for an expanded clone.

cdr3_aa	cdr3_nt	v_call	clone_size	d_call	j_call
CASSAPGPRGAGANVLTF	TGTGCCAGCAGTGCCCCCGGTCCGCGGGGCGCAGGGGCCAACGTCCTGACTTTC	TRBV2	.	.	TRBJ2-6
CASRRTGAGELFF	TGTGCCAGCAGAAGGACTGGCGCCGGGGAGCTGTTTTTT	TRBV6-1	.	.	TRBJ2-2
CASSIFATGSQPQHF	TGTGCCAGCAGCATATTCGCGACAGGTTCTCAGCCCCAGCATTTT	TRBV27	.	.	TRBJ1-5
CASSIGTGYYEQYF	TGCGCCAGCAGCATTGGGACAGGCTACTACGAGCAGTACTTC	TRBV5-1	.	TRBD1	TRBJ2-7
CASRETGGAGNSPLHF	TGTGCCAGCAGGGAGACAGGGGGCGCGGGTAATTCACCCCTCCACTTT	TRBV2	.	TRBD1	TRBJ1-6
CASSPDRAGGELFF	TGTGCCAGCTCACCCGACAGGGCCGGCGGGGAGCTGTTTTTT	TRBV18	.	TRBD1	TRBJ2-2
CATNNPLAGARETQYF	TGTGCCACCAACAACCCCCTAGCGGGGGCCAGGGAGACCCAGTACTTC	TRBV27	once	TRBD2	TRBJ2-5
CAILKPQGAREQYF	TGTGCCATCCTAAAACCTCAGGGGGCTCGGGAGCAGTACTTC	TRBV2	medium-sized	TRBD1	TRBJ2-7
CASSLTDSTDTQYF	TGCGCCAGCAGCTTGACAGACAGCACAGATACGCAGTATTTT	TRBV5-1	.	.	TRBJ2-3
CASRPWDRGNYGYTF	TGTGCCAGCAGGCCCTGGGACAGGGGTAACTATGGCTACACCTTC	TRBV27	.	TRBD1	TRBJ1-2
CSAEGGWGYGYTF	TGCAGCGCTGAGGGGGGTTGGGGCTATGGCTACACCTTC	TRBV29-1	.	.	TRBJ1-2
CASSLGTGVLNEQFF	TGTGCCAGCAGCTTAGGGACAGGGGTTCTCAATGAGCAGTTCTTC	TRBV7-6	.	TRBD1	TRBJ2-1
CASSVDRGNEKLFF	TGTGCCAGCAGCGTAGACAGGGGGAACGAAAAACTGTTTTTT	TRBV9	.	TRBD1	TRBJ1-4
CASSMSGGFEQFF	TGTGCCAGTAGTATGTCGGGAGGTTTTGAGCAGTTCTTC	TRBV19	.	TRBD2	TRBJ2-1
CASRYGLGAGTDTQYF	TGCGCCAGCAGATATGGGCTGGGGGCGGGCACAGATACGCAGTATTTT	TRBV5-1	.	.	TRBJ2-3
CASSLMVSGNGYTF	TGTGCCAGCAGCTTGATGGTCTCGGGTAATGGCTACACCTTC	TRBV5-5	.	.	TRBJ1-2
CASSIAGTGVTEAFF	TGTGCCAGTAGTATAGCCGGGACAGGGGTAACTGAAGCTTTCTTT	TRBV19	.	TRBD1	TRBJ1-1
CASSYSRGGISYEQYF	TGTGCCAGCAGTTACTCGAGGGGCGGGATCTCCTACGAGCAGTACTTC	TRBV6-5	once	.	TRBJ2-7
CASTGRPGDEWEPQHF	TGTGCCAGCACGGGGCGCCCAGGGGATGAATGGGAGCCCCAGCATTTT	TRBV27	.	.	TRBJ1-5
CASGSGQGGNTEAFF	TGTGCTAGTGGTTCAGGACAGGGCGGGAACACTGAAGCTTTCTTT	TRBV12-5	.	TRBD1	TRBJ1-1
CASSIIPNYYGYTF	TGTGCCAGTAGTATTATTCCTAATTACTATGGCTACACCTTC	TRBV19	.	.	TRBJ1-2
CASRLAYEQYF	TGTGCCAGCCGCCTAGCCTACGAGCAGTACTTC	TRBV25-1	.	.	TRBJ2-7
CASERSAAYEQYF	TGTGCCAGCGAACGTAGCGCGGCCTACGAGCAGTACTTC	TRBV28	.	.	TRBJ2-7
CASSQDAGPYEQYF	TGCGCCAGCAGCCAAGACGCAGGCCCCTACGAGCAGTACTTC	TRBV4-1	.	.	TRBJ2-7
CASSELYGSGEGPDTQYF	TGTGCCAGCAGTGAATTGTATGGTAGCGGGGAAGGCCCGGATACGCAGTATTTT	TRBV25-1	once	TRBD2	TRBJ2-3
CASSLVLGGQPQHF	TGTGCCAGCAGCTTAGTTTTAGGGGGTCAGCCCCAGCATTTT	TRBV7-6	.	.	TRBJ1-5
CASTPLPGVRETQYF	TGTGCCAGCACCCCGCTTCCAGGGGTAAGAGAGACCCAGTACTTC	TRBV7-6	.	.	TRBJ2-5
CASSFSMNTEAFF	TGTGCCAGCAGTTTTAGTATGAACACTGAAGCTTTCTTT	TRBV27	once	.	TRBJ1-1
CASRPEGASSGSEAFF	TGTGCCAGCCGTCCGGAGGGGGCTTCCTCCGGCTCTGAAGCTTTCTTT	TRBV7-9	.	TRBD1	TRBJ1-1
CASSLVQMNTEAFF	TGCGCCAGCAGCTTGGTGCAGATGAACACTGAAGCTTTCTTT	TRBV5-1	.	.	TRBJ1-1
CASSLDPAWTGAYGYTF	TGTGCCAGCAGCTTGGACCCGGCTTGGACAGGGGCCTATGGCTACACCTTC	TRBV5-8	few	TRBD1	TRBJ1-2
CASSPSRHRVDQPQHF	TGTGCCAGCAGTCCCTCCCGCCACAGGGTTGATCAGCCCCAGCATTTT	TRBV28	.	.	TRBJ1-5
CASSLRQDKQYF	TGTGCCAGCAGTTTGAGACAGGACAAGCAGTACTTC	TRBV28	.	.	TRBJ2-7
CASSLEGGDYEQYF	TGTGCCAGCAGCCTTGAAGGGGGCGACTACGAGCAGTACTTC	TRBV13	.	TRBD1	TRBJ2-7
CAWAPGTVYGYTF	TGTGCCTGGGCACCCGGGACAGTCTATGGCTACACCTTC	TRBV30	.	TRBD1	TRBJ1-2
CASSEITGADTQYF	TGTGCCAGCAGTGAGATCACAGGGGCAGATACGCAGTATTTT	TRBV2	.	TRBD1	TRBJ2-3
CASTLTGYGYTF	TGTGCCAGCACTCTAACGGGGTATGGCTACACCTTC	TRBV28	few	.	TRBJ1-2
CASTGQGGSPLHF	TGTGCCAGCACAGGACAGGGAGGTTCACCCCTCCACTTT	TRBV6-5	.	TRBD1	TRBJ1-6
CAWSVAVNYGYTF	TGTGCCTGGAGTGTCGCAGTGAACTATGGCTACACCTTC	TRBV30	.	.	TRBJ1-2
CASSSSGRSPGETQYF	TGTGCCAGCAGTTCTAGCGGGAGAAGCCCGGGGGAGACCCAGTACTTC	TRBV27	.	TRBD2	TRBJ2-5
CASSGSGGRDTQYF	TGTGCCAGCAGTGGTAGCGGGGGGCGGGATACGCAGTATTTT	TRBV2	.	TRBD2	TRBJ2-3